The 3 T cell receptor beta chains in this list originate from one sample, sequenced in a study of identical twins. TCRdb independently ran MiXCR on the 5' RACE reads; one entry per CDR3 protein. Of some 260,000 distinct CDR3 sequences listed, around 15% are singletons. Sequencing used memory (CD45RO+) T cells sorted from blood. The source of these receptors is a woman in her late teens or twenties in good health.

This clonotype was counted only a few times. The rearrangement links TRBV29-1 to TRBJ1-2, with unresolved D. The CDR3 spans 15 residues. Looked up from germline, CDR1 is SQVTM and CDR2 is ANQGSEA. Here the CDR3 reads CTASMGWAGYYGYTF. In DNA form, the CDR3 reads TGCACCGCTTCCATGGGTTGGGCCGGATACTATGGCTACACCTTC.

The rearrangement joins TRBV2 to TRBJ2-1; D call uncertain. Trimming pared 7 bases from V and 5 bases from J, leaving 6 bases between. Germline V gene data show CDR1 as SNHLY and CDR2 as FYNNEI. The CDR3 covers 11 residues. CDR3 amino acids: CASTVNNEQFF. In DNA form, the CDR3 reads TGTGCCAGCACAGTTAACAATGAGCAGTTCTTC. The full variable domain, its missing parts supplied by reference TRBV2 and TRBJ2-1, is EPEVTQTPSHQVTQMGQEVILRCVPISNHLYFYWYRQILGQKVEFLVSFYNNEISEKSEIFDDQFSVERPDGSNFTLKIRSTKLEDSAMYFCASTVNNEQFFGPGTRLTVL.

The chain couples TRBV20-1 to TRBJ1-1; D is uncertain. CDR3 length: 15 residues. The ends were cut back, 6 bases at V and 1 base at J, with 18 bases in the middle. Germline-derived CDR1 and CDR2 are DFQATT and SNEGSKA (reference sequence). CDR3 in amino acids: CSAPPRGRGNTEAFF. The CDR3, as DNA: TGCAGTGCCCCCCCACGAGGGCGAGGGAACACTGAAGCTTTCTTT.